What follows are 4 T cell receptor beta chains derived from one specimen sequenced in a study of OX40 agonist ivuxolimab in advanced cancers. Assay used: immunoSEQ multiplex PCR; TCRdb lists only in-frame clones, some missing. The sample consists of about 68,000 clones, roughly four fifths of them appearing once. This specimen was CD4+ or CD8+ T cells sorted from blood, taken in a trial of the OX40 agonist ivuxolimab. All receptors come from an adult with an advanced solid tumor such as melanoma, head and neck, liver or kidney cancer.

This chain links TRBV4-3 with TRBJ1-6, with a weak D call TRBD1 (6 bases). Germline CDR1 LGHNA, CDR2 YSLEER. The V end was cut by 2 bases, the J end by 10 bases, with 12 bases between. The CDR3 has 14 amino acids. CDR3 DNA sequence: TGCGCCAGCAGCCAACCCGGGACAAACTCACCCCTCCACTTT. Its translation is CASSQPGTNSPLHF.

The V call is TRBV7-2, the J call TRBJ1-5; a possible D gene is TRBD1 (6 bases). The germline V gene has CDR1 SGHTA and CDR2 FQGNSA. There are 13 residues in the CDR3. Trimming removed 5 bases from V and 6 bases from J, with 11 bases in between. CDR3 coding DNA: TGTGCCAGCAGCCCACAGGGAGGTCAGCCCCAGCATTTT. This sequence encodes CASSPQGGQPQHF.

The J gene is TRBJ1-2, the V gene TRBV27, with a possible D match to TRBD1 (6 bases). This CDR3 spans 14 amino acids. Looked up from germline, CDR1 is MNHEY and CDR2 is SMNVEV (reference sequence). V was trimmed by 6 bases and J by 2 bases, leaving 13 bases between them. As DNA, the CDR3 is TGTGCCAGCAGCGAATACAGGGCCAACTATGGCTACACCTTC. It codes for CASSEYRANYGYTF.

This chain links TRBV5-1 with TRBJ1-2; no definite D call. The ends were cut back, 0 bases at V and 0 bases at J, with 6 bases in the middle. The CDR3 consists of 14 residues. Per germline, CDR1 SGHRS and CDR2 YFSETQ. The CDR3 is CASSLAAPNYGYTF. The CDR3 DNA is TGCGCCAGCAGCTTGGCCGCCCCTAACTATGGCTACACCTTC.